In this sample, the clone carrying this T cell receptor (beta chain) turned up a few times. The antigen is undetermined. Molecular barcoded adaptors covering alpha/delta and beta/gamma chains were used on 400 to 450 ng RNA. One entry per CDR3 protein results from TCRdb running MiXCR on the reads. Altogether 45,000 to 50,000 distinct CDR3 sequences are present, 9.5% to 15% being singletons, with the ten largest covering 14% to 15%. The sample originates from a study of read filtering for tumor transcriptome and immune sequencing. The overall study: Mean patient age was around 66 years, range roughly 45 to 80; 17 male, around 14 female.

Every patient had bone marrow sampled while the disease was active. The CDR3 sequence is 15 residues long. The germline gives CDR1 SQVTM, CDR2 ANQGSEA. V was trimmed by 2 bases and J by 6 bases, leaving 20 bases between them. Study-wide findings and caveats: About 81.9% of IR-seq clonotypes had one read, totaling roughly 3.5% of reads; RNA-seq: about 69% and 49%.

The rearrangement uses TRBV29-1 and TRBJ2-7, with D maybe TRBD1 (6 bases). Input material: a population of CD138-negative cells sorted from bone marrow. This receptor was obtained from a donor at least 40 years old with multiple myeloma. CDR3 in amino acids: CSVESGGRSQSEQYF. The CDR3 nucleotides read TGCAGCGTTGAATCTGGGGGCCGCTCCCAAAGCGAGCAGTACTTC.